Shown below are 4 T cell receptor beta chains from a single sample sequenced in a study of shared clonotypes between healthy human individuals. Assay used: immunoSEQ multiplex PCR; TCRdb lists only in-frame clones, some missing. The table records nearly 1,000,000 clones, less than 85% of them present only once. Specimen: memory CD4+ T cells sorted from blood. The subset was: CD45RA-negative fraction. These receptors were taken from a man aged 18-30 years in good health.

The chain uses TRBV14 and TRBJ2-7, with a tentative D call TRBD2 (6 bases). CDR3 size: 15 residues. CDR1 and CDR2 (germline): SGHDN, FVKESK. Trimming left V 1 base short and J 3 bases short, with 13 bases between. This CDR3 reads CASSQGRGAIYEQYF. The CDR3 region has the DNA TGTGCCAGCAGCCAAGGGCGGGGAGCGATCTACGAGCAGTACTTC. Full variable domain (remainder filled in from reference TRBV14 and TRBJ2-7): EAGVTQFPSHSVIEKGQTVTLRCDPISGHDNLYWYRRVMGKEIKFLLHFVKESKQDESGMPNNRFLAERTGGTYSTLKVQPAELEDSGVYFCASSQGRGAIYEQYFGPGTRLTVT.

This rearrangement joins TRBV10-3 to TRBJ2-4; 11 bases agree with TRBD2. V dropped 0 bases and J dropped 3; count of bases not matched to a gene: 10. The V gene's germline CDR1 is ENHRY and CDR2 SYGVKD. The CDR3 extends over 19 amino acids. CDR3 in amino acids: CAISESGLAGGLDKNIQYF. CDR3 bases: TGTGCCATCAGTGAGTCGGGGCTAGCGGGGGGACTTGACAAAAACATTCAGTACTTC.

The genes are TRBV2 and TRBJ2-4, with 10 bases that match TRBD2. V was clipped by 7 bases and J by 0 bases; unmatched bases: 9. The CDR3 length is 17 residues. The germline V gene has CDR1 SNHLY and CDR2 FYNNEI. CDR3 sequence reads: CASNQGAGGIAKNIQYF. In DNA form, the CDR3 reads TGTGCCAGCAATCAGGGAGCGGGAGGGATAGCCAAAAACATTCAGTACTTC.

The CDR3 region is CASSPTGVERETQYF. DNA of the CDR3: TGTGCCAGCAGCCCCACAGGGGTGGAAAGAGAGACCCAGTACTTC. The rearrangement joins TRBV7-2 to TRBJ2-5, with 7 bases fitting TRBD1. CDR1 SGHTA and CDR2 FQGNSA come from the germline V gene. Losses at the gene ends were 5 bases for V and 4 bases for J; bases not matched to a gene: 10. The CDR3 length is 15 residues.